Presented here are 6 T cell receptor beta chains from one specimen sequenced in a study of cytotoxic CD8 clonotypes in ibrutinib-treated CLL. TCRdb's table, derived via immunoSEQ multiplex PCR, lists solely in-frame clones and lacks some. The sample includes roughly 200,000 clones, approximately 75% of them seen just once. The sequencing used PBMCs, collected after 12 months of ibrutinib treatment. These TCRs come from a human donor with chronic lymphocytic leukemia.

The DNA for the CDR3 is TGTGCCAGCAGCGTAGACAGGGGAAGCTCCTACGAGCAGTACTTC. This gives the protein CASSVDRGSSYEQYF. The chain uses TRBV7-8 and TRBJ2-7; TRBD1 aligns across 8 bases. Unmatched junction bases numbered 6, after V lost 5 bases and J lost 0 bases. CDR3 length: 15 residues. From germline, CDR1 is SGHVS and CDR2 FQNEAQ.

The gene calls are TRBV19 and TRBJ2-3; D may correspond to TRBD1 or TRBD2 (5 bases each). Germline CDR1 reads LNHDA; CDR2 reads SQIVND (reference sequence). Between the trimmed V and J ends, which lost 5 bases and 6 bases, there was a span of 18 bases. The CDR3 consists of 15 residues. The CDR3 is CASSVSGPPGDTQYF. The CDR3 DNA follows: TGTGCCAGTAGTGTCTCGGGACCCCCTGGGGATACGCAGTATTTT.

V gene TRBV10-3 combines with J gene TRBJ2-2, with 7 bases matching TRBD2. This CDR3 is built from 13 residues. Germline CDR1 and CDR2: ENHRY and SYGVKD. After removal of 4 bases from V and 7 bases from J, the junction contained 3 bases not matched to a gene. Written as DNA, the CDR3 is TGTGCCATCAGTGGGGCGGGGGACGGGGAGCTGTTTTTT. This translates into CAISGAGDGELFF.

This clone was seen only a few times. The chain carries TRBV4-1 and TRBJ2-7, with D uncertain. The germline V and J ends were trimmed by 0 bases and 1 base, with 7 bases remaining between them. The CDR3 has 14 amino acids. CDR1 MGHRA and CDR2 YSYEKL come from the germline V gene. CDR3 protein: CASSQDSESYEQYF. DNA for the CDR3: TGCGCCAGCAGCCAAGATTCGGAGTCCTACGAGCAGTACTTC.

The chain combines TRBV21-1 with TRBJ2-7; the table assigns TRBD1, which was not confirmed against the DNA. TRBV21-1 corresponds to a pseudogene. The CDR3 totals 11 residues. CDR3: CASSKDTGLYF. CDR3 nucleotide sequence: TGTGCCAGCAGCAAAGACACAGGATTGTACTTC.

This chain links TRBV6-6 with TRBJ1-5; D unresolved. This CDR3 region has 12 residues. Trimming shortened V by 6 bases and J by 10 bases, and 13 bases separated the two germline ends. Per the germline V gene, CDR1 is MNHNY and CDR2 is SVGAGI (reference sequence). CDR3 residues: CASSNPDLPQHF. CDR3 nucleotide sequence: TGTGCCAGCAGCAACCCCGACTTACCCCAGCATTTT.